This T cell receptor beta chain was profiled in a study of T cells after yellow fever vaccination (dated by TCRdb to about 2019). Context from the whole study: Libraries from fractions with low cell numbers were prepared with the SMART-Seq v4 Ultra Low Input RNA kit. Bulk TCR alpha and beta repertoires were sequenced longitudinally to track T-cell clones before and after primary and booster YFV17D yellow fever vaccination. Two healthy male donors made up the cohort, one aged 18 to 29 years and the other aged 30 to 39 years. Blood samples were taken at several timepoints before and after primary and secondary immunization, and bulk PBMC replicates and cell subsets were isolated. Beyond this particular receptor, the publication reports: Compared with the primary T-cell response, the secondary T-cell response was weaker but faster, peaking on day 5 rather than day 15. A small fraction of clonotypes appeared in both the CD4 and CD8 compartments, likely as a result of convergent recombination. Computational filtering was needed because FACS-sorted repertoires could contain abundant contaminating clonotypes from the bulk population. Because only a couple of donors were included in the study, the extent to which the findings can be generalized is limited. After the booster, most clones that had expanded after primary vaccination were detected again (around 97% of CD4 and around 88% of CD8), suggesting broad maintenance of memory.

The table lists this clonotype with many counts. The antigen it recognizes is unknown. Base qualities were left out, and no much larger clone turns up one base away. The CDR3 covers 16 residues, taking in both the cysteine and the phenylalanine. Solely the CDR3 DNA is kept, with 48 bases framed from the first base. Clipping removes 1 base from V and 5 bases from J, with 7 as the unmatched junction base count. CDR1 and CDR2 are drawn from the germline V gene: MNHEY, SVGAGI. TCR cDNA was synthesized by 5'RACE template switching, through which a universal primer site and unique molecular identifiers were introduced. Priming of cDNA synthesis was performed from both the TCR alpha and TCR beta constant segments. Library amplification involved two PCR steps, and the second step added sample barcodes and sequencing adapters. Sequencing of libraries was done on Illumina HiSeq 2500 (2x100 bp) or NovaSeq (2x150 bp). The study's own analysis went as follows. Reads were demultiplexed and collapsed into UMI consensus sequences with MIGEC, and V(D)J alignment was performed with MiXCR. Clonotypes responding to the vaccine were identified with edgeR on replicate PBMC samples, with the criteria of FDR below 0.01 and a log2 fold change above 5 up to day 15. Bulk clonotypes were assigned CD4 or CD8 identity according to which sequenced CD4 or CD8 repertoire held them at higher abundance. TCRdb cleaned the public reads at Q25 with fastp, built clones with MiXCR and kept in-frame beta chains. Entries that share a CDR3 protein sequence are merged under the most common genes and DNA. The V and J calls shown here were made by TCRdb, not taken from the authors' results. The sample table records more than 90,000 distinct CDR3 sequences; around 7.2% of these occur just once. Together, the top ten hold approximately 2.7% of the sample.

The treatment or condition label, read with the paper, signifies: live attenuated yellow fever vaccine strain. A standard Ficoll-Paque protocol was used to isolate PBMCs from peripheral blood. Dynabeads CD4 and CD8 positive selection kits were used to isolate CD4 and CD8 T-cell fractions. TriZol was used to extract RNA from bulk PBMCs, CD4 and CD8 fractions, and dextramer-positive and dextramer-negative fractions. This sequence originates from a man aged 18 to 29 who received the YFV17D yellow fever vaccine. The chain joins TRBV6-5 to TRBJ1-2; 10 of the junction bases match TRBD1. This sample comprised CD4+ T cells sorted from PBMCs, obtained roughly 47 days after the first yellow fever vaccination. The CDR3 corresponds to CASSYFRTGGLYGYTF. The nucleotide sequence reads TGTGCCAGCAGTTACTTTCGGACAGGGGGATTATATGGCTACACCTTC.